This T cell receptor beta chain derives from a study of early T cells in non-severe SARS-CoV-2 infection. On the study more broadly: Unsorted whole-blood RNA was sequenced in bulk, leaving chains unpaired.

Attachment of unique molecular identifiers was made to individual cDNA molecules. In TCRdb, the 5' RACE reads were re-called with MiXCR into one record per CDR3 protein. The sample records tens of thousands of distinct CDR3 sequences, under 15% being singletons. This clonotype occurred many times. Antigen specificity is unknown. This CDR3 comprises 15 residues. Germline trimming cut 6 bases from V and 2 bases from J; bases unmatched to any gene: 9. CDR1 and CDR2 (germline): MDHEN, SYDVKM. The study's findings and limits: VDJdb-based matching was biased toward anti-spike CD8 responses and missed private and CD4 specificities.

The sample in question was whole blood, obtained at baseline. The TCR sequence derives from an adult who was a healthcare worker with PCR-confirmed SARS-CoV-2 infection or an uninfected control (not recorded which). The V gene is TRBV28, the J gene TRBJ2-7, with 8 bases fitting TRBD1. The CDR3 reads CASSPETGGTYEQYF. CDR3 nucleotide sequence: TGTGCCAGCAGCCCCGAAACAGGGGGGACCTACGAGCAGTACTTC.